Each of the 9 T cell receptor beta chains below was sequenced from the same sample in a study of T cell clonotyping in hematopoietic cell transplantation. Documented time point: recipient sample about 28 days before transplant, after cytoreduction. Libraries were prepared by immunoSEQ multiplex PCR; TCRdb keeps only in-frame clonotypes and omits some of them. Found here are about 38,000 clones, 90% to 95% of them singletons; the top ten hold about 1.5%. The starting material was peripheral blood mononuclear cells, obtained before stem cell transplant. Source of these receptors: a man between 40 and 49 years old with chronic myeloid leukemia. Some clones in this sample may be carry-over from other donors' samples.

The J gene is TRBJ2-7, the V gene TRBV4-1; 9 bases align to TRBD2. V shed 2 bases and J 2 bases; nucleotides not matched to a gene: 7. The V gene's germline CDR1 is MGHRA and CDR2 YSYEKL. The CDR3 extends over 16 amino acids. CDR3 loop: CASSQPLAGDPYEQYF. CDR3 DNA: TGCGCCAGCAGCCAACCACTAGCGGGCGACCCCTACGAGCAGTACTTC.

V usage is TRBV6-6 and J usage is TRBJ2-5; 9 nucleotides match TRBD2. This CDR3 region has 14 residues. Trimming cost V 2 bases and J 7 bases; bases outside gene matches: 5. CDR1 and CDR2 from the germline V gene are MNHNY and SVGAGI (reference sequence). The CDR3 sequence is CASSYGGGAGTQYF. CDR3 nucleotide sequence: TGTGCCAGCAGTTACGGCGGGGGGGCTGGGACCCAGTACTTC.

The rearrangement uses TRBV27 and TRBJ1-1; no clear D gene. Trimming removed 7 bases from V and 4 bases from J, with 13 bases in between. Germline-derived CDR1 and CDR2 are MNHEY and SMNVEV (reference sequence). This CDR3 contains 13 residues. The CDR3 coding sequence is TGTGCCAGCACCAAGGAGGTAGGCACTGAAGCTTTCTTT. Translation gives CASTKEVGTEAFF.

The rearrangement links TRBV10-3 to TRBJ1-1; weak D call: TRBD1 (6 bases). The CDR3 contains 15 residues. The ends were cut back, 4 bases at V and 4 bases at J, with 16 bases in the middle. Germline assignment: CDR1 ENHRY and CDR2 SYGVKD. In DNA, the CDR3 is TGTGCCATCAGTGCCAACAGGGCGTCGGGCACTGAAGCTTTCTTT. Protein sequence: CAISANRASGTEAFF.

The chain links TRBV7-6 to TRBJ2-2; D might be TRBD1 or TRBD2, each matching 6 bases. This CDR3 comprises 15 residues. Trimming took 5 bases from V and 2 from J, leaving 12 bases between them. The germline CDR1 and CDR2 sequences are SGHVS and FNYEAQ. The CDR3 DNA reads TGTGCCAGCAGCCCTTTGGGGGGCAACACCGGGGAGCTGTTTTTT. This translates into CASSPLGGNTGELFF.

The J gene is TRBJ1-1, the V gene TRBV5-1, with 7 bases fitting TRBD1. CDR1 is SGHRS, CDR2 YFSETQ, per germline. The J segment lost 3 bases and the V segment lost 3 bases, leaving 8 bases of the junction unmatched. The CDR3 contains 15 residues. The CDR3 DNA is TGCGCCAGCAGCTCCCCGAACAGGGGTCACACTGAAGCTTTCTTT. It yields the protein CASSSPNRGHTEAFF.

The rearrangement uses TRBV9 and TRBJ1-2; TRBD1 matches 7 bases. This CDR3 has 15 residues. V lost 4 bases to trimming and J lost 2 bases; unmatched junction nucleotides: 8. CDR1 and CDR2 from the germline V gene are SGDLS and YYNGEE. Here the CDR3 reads CASSPRVGGNYGYTF. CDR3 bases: TGTGCCAGCAGCCCCCGGGTAGGGGGCAACTATGGCTACACCTTC.

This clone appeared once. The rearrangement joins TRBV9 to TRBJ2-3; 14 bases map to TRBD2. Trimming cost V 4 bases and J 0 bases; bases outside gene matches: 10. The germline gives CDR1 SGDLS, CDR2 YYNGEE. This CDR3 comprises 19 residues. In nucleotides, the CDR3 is TGTGCCAGCAGCTTTCGACTAGCGGGGGGGCCTTGGAGCACAGATACGCAGTATTTT. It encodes CASSFRLAGGPWSTDTQYF.

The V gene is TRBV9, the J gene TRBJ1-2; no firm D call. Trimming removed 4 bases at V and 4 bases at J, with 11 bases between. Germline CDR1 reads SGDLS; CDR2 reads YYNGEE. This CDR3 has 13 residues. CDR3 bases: TGTGCCAGCAGCCCCCGACATGGCTATGGCTACACCTTC. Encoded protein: CASSPRHGYGYTF.